The 9 T cell receptor beta chains reported below all come from one sample, sequenced in a study of shared clonotypes between healthy human individuals. Sequencing was performed with immunoSEQ multiplex PCR; in TCRdb, only in-frame clones are kept and a portion is missing. The sample comprises roughly 450,000 clones, 70% to 80% of which are singletons, and over 10% rests with the top ten. The sequencing input was PBMCs. The receptors were sampled from a woman aged 35 to 49 in good health. Some clones in this sample may be carry-over from other donors' samples.

This clone came up once. The V gene is TRBV13, the J gene TRBJ2-5; D is possibly TRBD1 or TRBD2 (5 bases each). Germline-derived CDR1 and CDR2 are PRHDT and FYEKMQ (reference sequence). V lost 5 bases to trimming and J lost 4 bases, with 20 bases between them. The CDR3 length is 16 residues. For the CDR3, the DNA is TGTGCCAGCAGCCGACCGGGACCGACTACATTAGAGACCCAGTACTTC. Translated, it gives CASSRPGPTTLETQYF.

The chain is built from TRBV6-5 and TRBJ1-1; tentatively, D is TRBD1 (5 bases). The CDR3 extends over 14 amino acids. Germline CDR1 reads MNHEY; CDR2 reads SVGAGI. The germline V and J ends were trimmed by 4 bases and 1 base, with 10 bases remaining between them. The chain's CDR3 is CASSFQGSNTEAFF. The CDR3 DNA reads as TGTGCCAGCAGTTTCCAGGGATCGAACACTGAAGCTTTCTTT.

Many counts were recorded for this clone. The genes are TRBV7-8 and TRBJ2-3, with TRBD2 as a possible D gene (7 bases). Germline loops: CDR1 SGHVS, CDR2 FQNEAQ. This CDR3 region has 16 residues. V was cut by 5 bases and J by 4 bases, with 19 bases left in between. Here the CDR3 reads CASSGAGGRTADTQYF. CDR3 DNA sequence: TGTGCCAGCAGCGGGGCCGGGGGGCGAACGGCAGATACGCAGTATTTT. Combining the CDR3 with reference TRBV7-8 and TRBJ2-3 gives the whole variable domain GAGVSQSPRYKVAKRGQDVALRCDPISGHVSLFWYQQALGQGPEFLTYFQNEAQLDKSGLPSDRFFAERPEGSVSTLKIQRTQQEDSAVYLCASSGAGGRTADTQYFGPGTRLTVL.

V gene TRBV11-2 combines with J gene TRBJ2-7, with D possibly being TRBD1 (6 bases). Germline V lookup: CDR1 SGHAT, CDR2 FQNNGV. The V end lost 5 bases, the J end lost 3 bases, and 14 bases lay between the germline ends. This CDR3 has 14 residues. Written as DNA, the CDR3 is TGTGCCAGCAGCCTTCAACAGGGTTTCTACGAGCAGTACTTC. Translated: CASSLQQGFYEQYF.

The genes are TRBV5-1 and TRBJ1-5; D not certain. The CDR3 length is 13 residues. Trimming took off 2 bases at V and 2 bases at J, with 5 bases between the two ends. Germline CDR1 and CDR2: SGHRS and YFSETQ. The CDR3 reads CASSFTGNQPQHF. CDR3 coding DNA: TGCGCCAGCAGCTTCACCGGCAATCAGCCCCAGCATTTT.

The chain recombines TRBV28 with TRBJ2-7, with TRBD1 identical over 9 bases. Trimming cost V 9 bases and J 3 bases; bases outside gene matches: 6. CDR3 length: 13 residues. Germline V CDR1 and CDR2: MDHEN, SYDVKM. The CDR3 bases are TGTGCCAGTAAGGACAGGGGCTACTACGAGCAGTACTTC. Its protein is CASKDRGYYEQYF.

The CDR3 DNA reads TGTGCCAGCAGCCTAGGGTTCTCCTACAATGAGCAGTTCTTC. Translating it yields CASSLGFSYNEQFF. V is TRBV11-2 and J is TRBJ2-1, with D hard to call. The germline V gene has CDR1 SGHAT and CDR2 FQNNGV. Trimming removed 5 bases from V and 0 bases from J, with 8 bases in between. CDR3 length: 14 amino acids.

The chain is built from TRBV11-2 and TRBJ2-2; maybe TRBD2 (6 bases). From germline, CDR1 is SGHAT and CDR2 FQNNGV. The length of the CDR3 is 15 residues. V lost 8 bases to trimming and J lost 2 bases, with 15 bases between them. The CDR3 region has the DNA TGTGCCAGCCGATTCCGGAGGGGAAACACCGGGGAGCTGTTTTTT. Its protein is CASRFRRGNTGELFF.

This clone appeared a few times. V is TRBV29-1 and J is TRBJ2-5; 10 nucleotides align to TRBD2. Near its end, the DNA agrees better with TRBJ2-7, so the J call may be wrong. The CDR3 is 13 amino acids. Germline V gives CDR1 SQVTM, CDR2 ANQGSEA. The CDR3 spells CSVSTSGSYEQYF. The CDR3 DNA reads TGCAGCGTCTCGACTAGCGGGTCGTACGAGCAGTACTTC.